Only one count was recorded for the clone carrying this T cell receptor beta chain. Its antigen remains unknown. The method was immunoSEQ multiplex PCR; TCRdb's version includes in-frame clones alone and lacks a portion of them. This table has approximately 500,000 clones, approximately 81% appearing once. The entry originates in a study of shared clonotypes between healthy human individuals. Germline CDR1 and CDR2: MNHNY and SVGAGI (reference sequence). V was clipped by 2 bases and J by 4 bases; unmatched bases: 8. The CDR3 is made up of 16 amino acids. Study findings and constraints: Sampling used blood alone; tissue repertoires probably differ.

This clonotype was obtained from a middle-aged woman in good health. Some clones in this sample may be carry-over from other donors' samples. The sequencing sample was made of PBMCs. The rearrangement links TRBV6-6 to TRBJ2-1, with 7 bases identical to TRBD2. CDR3 DNA: TGTGCCAGCAGTTACGGTAGTAGCGGGTGGTACAATGAGCAGTTCTTC. This encodes CASSYGSSGWYNEQFF.